Below, 21 T cell receptor beta chains from the same sample are listed, as sequenced in a study of cytomegalovirus exposure and HLA in healthy donors. The PCR used 60 Vbeta and 13 Jbeta primers. Some clones are missing from TCRdb's copy, which holds only in-frame ones; the method was immunoSEQ multiplex PCR. The sample gives around 210,000 clones, roughly 80% of which show up once; about 1.7% is in the top ten. Sample: PBMCs. The receptors originated from a man aged 45 to 65 in good health and CMV-seronegative.

The chain employs TRBV11-3 and TRBJ2-2, with D maybe TRBD1 (6 bases). The CDR3 has 16 residues. Germline-derived CDR1 and CDR2 are SGHNT and YENEEA. The ends were cut back, 5 bases at V and 3 bases at J, with 16 bases in the middle. DNA for the CDR3: TGTGCCAGCAGCCTTCAGGGGAAACTCGACACCGGGGAGCTGTTTTTT. As protein: CASSLQGKLDTGELFF. Based on the CDR3 plus reference TRBV11-3 and TRBJ2-2, the full variable domain is EAGVVQSPRYKIIEKKQPVAFWCNPISGHNTLYWYLQNLGQGPELLIRYENEEAVDDSQLPKDRFSAERLKGVDSTLKIQPAELGDSAVYLCASSLQGKLDTGELFFGEGSRLTVL.

This clone was seen a few times. The gene calls are TRBV9 and TRBJ2-5, with D possibly being TRBD1 (6 bases). Trimming removed 4 bases from V and 2 bases from J, with 12 bases in between. In germline, CDR1 is SGDLS, CDR2 YYNGEE. This CDR3 comprises 14 residues. The CDR3 region has the DNA TGTGCCAGCAGCCCCGGGACATATCAAGAGACCCAGTACTTC. It yields the protein CASSPGTYQETQYF. The complete variable domain, with remaining parts taken from reference TRBV9 and TRBJ2-5, reads DSGVTQTPKHLITATGQRVTLRCSPRSGDLSVYWYQQSLDQGLQFLIQYYNGEERAKGNILERFSAQQFPDLHSELNLSSLELGDSALYFCASSPGTYQETQYFGPGTRLLVL.

V and J are TRBV6-1 and TRBJ2-5; D is undetermined. V lost 4 bases to trimming and J lost 2 bases, with 8 bases between them. CDR1 MNHNS and CDR2 SASEGT come from the germline V gene. The length of the CDR3 is 13 residues. CDR3 bases: TGTGCCAGCAGTGGGGCTACTCAAGAGACCCAGTACTTC. It translates to CASSGATQETQYF.

This chain links TRBV28 with TRBJ2-1; D perhaps matches TRBD2 (6 bases). The CDR3 sequence is 14 residues long. In germline, CDR1 is MDHEN, CDR2 SYDVKM. The V and J ends lost 6 bases and 5 bases respectively, with 14 bases between them. The DNA of the CDR3 is TGTGCCAGCAGATGGGACTCGGTGGACAATGAGCAGTTCTTC. Translated: CASRWDSVDNEQFF. Full variable domain (outside the CDR3, taken from reference TRBV28 and TRBJ2-1): DVKVTQSSRYLVKRTGEKVFLECVQDMDHENMFWYRQDPGLGLRLIYFSYDVKMKEKGDIPEGYSVSREKKERFSLILESASTNQTSMYLCASRWDSVDNEQFFGPGTRLTVL.

The chain recombines TRBV5-5 with TRBJ2-1; TRBD2 might be the D (6 bases). Germline V gives CDR1 SGHKS, CDR2 YYEKEE (reference sequence). V was clipped by 0 bases and J by 1 base, with 20 bases between them. The CDR3 spans 19 residues. CDR3 in amino acids: CASSLVGLSLAQSYNEQFF. CDR3 DNA sequence: TGTGCCAGCAGCTTGGTGGGACTTTCCCTAGCCCAATCCTACAATGAGCAGTTCTTC.

The rearrangement joins TRBV7-6 to TRBJ2-2, with 8 bases aligning to TRBD2. The germline V gene has CDR1 SGHVS and CDR2 FNYEAQ. Trimming cost V 5 bases and J 5 bases; bases outside gene matches: 4. The CDR3 loop spans 14 amino acids. The CDR3 loop is CASSQERETGELFF. The DNA for the CDR3 is TGTGCCAGCAGCCAGGAGCGGGAGACCGGGGAGCTGTTTTTT.

The rearrangement uses TRBV18 and TRBJ2-2; D gene uncertain. Germline values: CDR1 KGHSH, CDR2 LQKENI. V lost 3 bases to trimming and J lost 4 bases, with 9 bases between them. The CDR3 has 14 amino acids. CDR3: CASSPGGFTGELFF. Written as DNA, the CDR3 is TGTGCCAGCTCACCCGGCGGATTCACCGGGGAGCTGTTTTTT. The full variable domain, in which reference TRBV18 and TRBJ2-2 provide the parts outside the CDR3, is NAGVMQNPRHLVRRRGQEARLRCSPMKGHSHVYWYRQLPEEGLKFMVYLQKENIIDESGMPKERFSAEFPKEGPSILRIQQVVRGDSAAYFCASSPGGFTGELFFGEGSRLTVL.

The V call is TRBV28, the J call TRBJ1-4; 10 positions match TRBD1. Germline V lookup: CDR1 MDHEN, CDR2 SYDVKM. The CDR3 length is 17 residues. V trimming: 5 bases; J trimming: 2 bases; junction bases outside the gene matches: 8. CDR3 residues: CASSLWTGGSTNEKLFF. CDR3 in DNA: TGTGCCAGCAGTCTTTGGACAGGGGGATCGACTAATGAAAAACTGTTTTTT.

The chain carries TRBV28 and TRBJ2-1; the match to TRBD1 covers 8 bases. The CDR3 is 15 amino acids. V lost 7 bases to trimming and J lost 2 bases; unmatched junction nucleotides: 7. Germline loops: CDR1 MDHEN, CDR2 SYDVKM. Here the CDR3 DNA reads TGTGCCAGCACTGCCGGGACAGGAACCTACAATGAGCAGTTCTTC. Protein product: CASTAGTGTYNEQFF.

The chain links TRBV18 to TRBJ1-3; 12 bases are shared with TRBD1. This CDR3 region has 18 residues. Germline V CDR1 and CDR2: KGHSH, LQKENI. After removal of 2 bases from V and 2 bases from J, the junction contained 7 bases not matched to a gene. The CDR3 protein is CASSPIGTGGNTGNTIYF. The CDR3 nucleotides read TGTGCCAGCTCACCAATAGGGACAGGGGGCAACACTGGAAACACCATATATTTT.

J is TRBJ2-1 and V is TRBV13; 11 bases match TRBD2. Germline trimming cut 5 bases from V and 6 bases from J; bases unmatched to any gene: 18. The germline V gene has CDR1 PRHDT and CDR2 FYEKMQ (reference sequence). The CDR3 consists of 19 residues. CDR3 sequence (DNA): TGTGCCAGCAGCCCGCCGGTAGCGGGAGGGGGTTTTTTTGGCAATGAGCAGTTCTTC. This translates into CASSPPVAGGGFFGNEQFF.

This chain uses TRBV9 with TRBJ2-7; D might be TRBD1 (5 bases). The V gene's germline CDR1 is SGDLS and CDR2 YYNGEE. The CDR3 is 14 residues long. V gave up 1 base and J gave up 1 base, with 9 bases separating them. CDR3 nucleotide sequence: TGTGCCAGCAGCGTACCAGGGCCATCCTACGAGCAGTACTTC. Translation gives CASSVPGPSYEQYF.

This clone came up once. This chain joins TRBV30 and TRBJ2-1, with 11 positions matching TRBD2. The J segment lost 8 bases and the V segment lost 0 bases, leaving 6 bases of the junction unmatched. Germline CDR1 is GTSNPN and CDR2 is SVGIG (reference sequence). The CDR3 is 15 amino acids. The CDR3, as DNA: TGTGCCTGGAGTGTGCTAGCGGGAGGATACGATGAGCAGTTCTTC. It yields the protein CAWSVLAGGYDEQFF.

This chain joins TRBV27 and TRBJ1-5; 7 bases match TRBD1. Germline V lookup: CDR1 MNHEY, CDR2 SMNVEV (reference sequence). Trimming took 2 bases from V and 6 from J; bases not matched to a gene: 4. The CDR3 runs to 14 residues. The CDR3, as DNA: TGTGCCAGCAGTTTAGGAGGGGGCACTCAGCCCCAGCATTTT. It codes for CASSLGGGTQPQHF.

The J gene is TRBJ2-5, the V gene TRBV7-7; TRBD2 matches at 16 bases. The V gene's germline CDR1 is SSHAT and CDR2 FNYEAQ (reference sequence). This CDR3 is built from 16 residues. V lost 3 bases, J lost 5 bases, and 3 bases stayed unmatched. Here the CDR3 DNA reads TGTGCCAGCAGCTTGGGACTAGCGGGAGGGCAGGAGACCCAGTACTTC. Translation gives CASSLGLAGGQETQYF.

CDR3: CATKTPGTTNNEQFF. CDR3 in DNA: TGTGCCACCAAGACCCCCGGGACTACAAACAATGAGCAGTTCTTC. The chain recombines TRBV7-8 with TRBJ2-1; TRBD2 matches at 7 bases. The length of the CDR3 is 15 residues. Trimming cost V 10 bases and J 5 bases; bases outside gene matches: 14. Germline lookup yields CDR1 SGHVS and CDR2 FQNEAQ.

The sample holds one count of this clone. The junction departs from germline at one end; a sequencing error may be responsible. The chain couples TRBV7-7 to TRBJ2-5, with D possibly matching TRBD2 (5 bases). Judging by the DNA end, TRBJ2-7 fits better; the J call may be wrong. The CDR3 is made up of 15 amino acids. CDR1 is SSHAT, CDR2 FNYEAQ, per germline (reference sequence). In DNA, the CDR3 is TGTGCTAGCAGCTTAGGCCTTGCGGGTCGCTACGAGCAGTACTTC. This translates into CASSLGLAGRYEQYF.

This chain links TRBV7-9 with TRBJ2-3, with 7 bases that match TRBD1. J was trimmed by 2 bases and V by 5 bases; bases with no gene match: 7. The CDR3 is 15 residues long. Germline CDR1 SEHNR, CDR2 FQNEAQ (reference sequence). The CDR3 DNA follows: TGTGCCAGCAGCGGTCGACAGGGTCCCACAGATACGCAGTATTTT. Translation: CASSGRQGPTDTQYF.

CDR3 protein: CASSSTGGEQYF. In nucleotides, the CDR3 is TGTGCCAGCAGCTCCACAGGGGGAGAGCAGTACTTC. V is TRBV5-4 and J is TRBJ2-7; 8 bases agree with TRBD1. This CDR3 is built from 12 residues. After removal of 3 bases from V and 7 bases from J, the junction contained 3 bases not matched to a gene. Per the germline V gene, CDR1 is SGHNT and CDR2 is YYREEE (reference sequence). Full variable domain (outside the CDR3, taken from reference TRBV5-4 and TRBJ2-7): ETGVTQSPTHLIKTRGQQVTLRCSSQSGHNTVSWYQQALGQGPQFIFQYYREEENGRGNFPPRFSGLQFPNYSSELNVNALELDDSALYLCASSSTGGEQYFGPGTRLTVT.

This sequence joins TRBV7-2 and TRBJ2-5, with a possible D match to TRBD1 (6 bases). The CDR3 length is 19 residues. The germline V gene has CDR1 SGHTA and CDR2 FQGNSA. V was trimmed by 5 bases and J by 5 bases, leaving 30 bases between them. DNA for the CDR3: TGTGCCAGCAGCATACTTAGAGGGGTTGACCCGGGACATAGGGAGACCCAGTACTTC. Translation gives CASSILRGVDPGHRETQYF.

This clone was counted a few times. J is TRBJ2-2 and V is TRBV19; unclear D gene. Trimming cost V 3 bases and J 5 bases, with 7 bases left between them. Germline V lookup: CDR1 LNHDA, CDR2 SQIVND (reference sequence). The CDR3 loop spans 13 amino acids. The CDR3 loop reads CASSIPPTGELFF. The CDR3 DNA reads TGTGCCAGTAGTATCCCCCCAACCGGGGAGCTGTTTTTT. Full variable domain (missing parts from reference TRBV19 and TRBJ2-2): DGGITQSPKYLFRKEGQNVTLSCEQNLNHDAMYWYRQDPGQGLRLIYYSQIVNDFQKGDIAEGYSVSREKKESFPLTVTSAQKNPTAFYLCASSIPPTGELFFGEGSRLTVL.